A selection of T cell receptor beta chains follows, all from one sample in a study of blood T cell repertoires in COVID-19. Assay used: immunoSEQ multiplex PCR; TCRdb lists only in-frame clones, some missing. The table has more than 200,000 clones, around 92% seen once. Specimen: PBMCs or T cells enriched from blood (not recorded which). The receptors were gathered from a woman aged 25 to 39 with acute COVID-19. The CDR3 runs from the conserved cysteine through the conserved F or W. A D gene is named only where the DNA matches it firmly. The size field is filled for only some rows; it gives once, few, many or a size class.

>-|-|TRBV2|TRBJ1-5
CASSDGGDQPQHF
TGTGCCAGCAGTGATGGCGGCGATCAGCCCCAGCATTTT
>TRBD1|-|TRBV4-1|TRBJ1-6
CASSQRHDRGNSPLHF
TGCGCCAGCAGCCAGCGCCATGACAGGGGGAATTCACCCCTCCACTTT
>-|few|TRBV6-1|TRBJ1-6
CASSASQKKFSLNSPLHF
TGTGCCAGCAGTGCCTCTCAGAAGAAATTCTCCCTTAATTCACCCCTCCACTTT
>TRBD1|-|TRBV7-2|TRBJ1-5
CASSTARGLDQPQHF
TGTGCCAGCAGCACAGCTAGGGGGCTCGATCAGCCCCAGCATTTT
>-|-|TRBV18|TRBJ1-5
CASSPPMSNQPQHF
TGTGCCAGCTCACCACCTATGAGCAATCAGCCCCAGCATTTT
>TRBD1|once|TRBV5-1|TRBJ1-1
CASRLHPGQVNTEAFF
TGCGCCAGCAGGCTCCACCCTGGACAGGTAAACACTGAAGCTTTCTTT
>TRBD1|-|TRBV7-2|TRBJ1-1
CASSKMWTGNTEAFF
TGTGCCAGCAGCAAAATGTGGACAGGGAACACTGAAGCTTTCTTT
>-|few|TRBV6-5|TRBJ1-5
CASRDSNNQPQHF
TGTGCCAGCAGGGACAGTAACAATCAGCCCCAGCATTTT
>TRBD1|-|TRBV4-3|TRBJ2-2
CASSQGTGVSGELFF
TGCGCCAGCAGCCAGGGGACAGGGGTTTCCGGGGAGCTGTTTTTT
>-|-|TRBV19|TRBJ2-1
CASSIELTPAAFYNEQFF
TGTGCCAGTAGTATAGAGCTAACTCCAGCGGCTTTCTACAATGAGCAGTTCTTC
>TRBD1|-|TRBV10-3|TRBJ1-6
CASRGDSYNSPLHF
TGTGCCTCAAGAGGGGACAGCTATAATTCACCCCTCCACTTT
>TRBD1|-|TRBV7-8|TRBJ1-3
CASSPGTGSGNTIYF
TGTGCCAGCAGCCCCGGGACAGGGTCTGGAAACACCATATATTTT
>-|few|TRBV10-3|TRBJ1-2
CAISEGQHYGYTF
TGTGCCATCAGTGAAGGACAGCACTATGGCTACACCTTC
>-|-|TRBV10-3|TRBJ1-1
CAISGRGGEAFF
TGTGCCATCAGTGGGAGAGGAGGGGAAGCTTTCTTT
>TRBD1|-|TRBV11-2|TRBJ1-4
CASSSTGGLGEKLFF
TGTGCCAGCAGTTCGACAGGGGGCTTGGGGGAAAAACTGTTTTTT
>-|-|TRBV7-2|TRBJ2-7
CASSSNGGHSYEQYF
TGTGCCAGCAGCTCCAATGGGGGCCACTCCTACGAGCAGTACTTC
>-|-|TRBV19|TRBJ1-4
CASSLTQGWDEKLFF
TGTGCCAGTAGCCTGACGCAGGGGTGGGATGAAAAACTGTTTTTT
>TRBD1|once|TRBV11-2|TRBJ2-7
CASSSNRDRAYEQYF
TGTGCCAGCAGCTCTAACCGGGACAGGGCCTACGAGCAGTACTTC
>-|-|TRBV7-2|TRBJ2-1
CASSLGDNNEQFF
TGTGCCAGCAGCTTAGGGGACAACAATGAGCAGTTCTTC
>TRBD1|once|TRBV7-9|TRBJ2-5
CASSPSGQGPRETQYF
TGTGCCAGCAGCCCCTCAGGACAGGGCCCCCGAGAGACCCAGTACTTC
>-|-|TRBV2|TRBJ1-4
CASSEARVADEKLFF
TGTGCCAGCAGTGAAGCCAGGGTCGCGGATGAAAAACTGTTTTTT
>-|-|TRBV7-2|TRBJ1-2
CASRGGGTNYGYTF
TGTGCCAGCCGAGGGGGGGGGACTAACTATGGCTACACCTTC
>-|-|TRBV11-2|TRBJ2-1
CASSLGGRLWGDEQFF
TGTGCCAGCAGCTTAGGTGGGAGGTTGTGGGGGGATGAGCAGTTCTTC
>TRBD1|-|TRBV2|TRBJ1-1
CASSLDRGFAFF
TGTGCCAGCAGTTTAGACAGGGGGTTTGCTTTCTTT
>-|few|TRBV7-3|TRBJ2-3
CASSLEASTDTQYF
TGTGCCAGCAGCTTAGAAGCGAGCACAGATACGCAGTATTTT
>-|-|TRBV7-9|TRBJ1-2
CASSLSREARSGYTF
TGTGCCAGCAGCTTATCCCGGGAGGCCCGCAGTGGCTACACCTTC
>TRBD2|-|TRBV7-2|TRBJ2-2
CASSLRVSGGSNTGELFF
TGTGCCAGCAGCTTAAGGGTTAGCGGGGGCTCGAACACCGGGGAGCTGTTTTTT
>-|-|TRBV7-9|TRBJ2-7
CASSHTGTGDEQYF
TGTGCCAGCAGCCATACCGGGACTGGCGACGAGCAGTACTTC
>-|-|TRBV12-3/TRBV12-4|TRBJ1-4
CASTEDTGEKLFF
TGTGCCAGCACCGAGGACACGGGCGAAAAACTGTTTTTT
>TRBD1|few|TRBV29-1|TRBJ1-6
CSVADRANSPLHF
TGCAGCGTTGCGGACAGGGCAAATTCACCCCTCCACTTT
>TRBD1|few|TRBV5-4|TRBJ2-7
CASSSVGGQADF
TGTGCCAGCAGCTCCGTGGGGGGACAGGCTGACTTC
>-|-|TRBV3-1/TRBV3-2|TRBJ1-5
CASSQVIRSQPQHF
TGTGCCAGCAGCCAAGTGATAAGGAGTCAGCCCCAGCATTTT
>TRBD1|-|TRBV23-1|TRBJ1-2
CASSHGQGDYGYTF
TGCGCCAGCAGTCATGGACAGGGGGATTATGGCTACACCTTC
>-|-|TRBV6-5|TRBJ1-2
CASRSNRDYGYTF
TGTGCCAGCAGGTCGAACAGAGATTATGGCTACACCTTC
>TRBD1|-|TRBV2|TRBJ1-2
CAHGRGGFGYGYTF
TGTGCCCACGGTCGAGGGGGCTTTGGGTATGGCTACACCTTC
>TRBD1|-|TRBV30|TRBJ2-1
CALRGPTPSEQFF
TGTGCCCTTAGGGGGCCAACGCCAAGTGAGCAGTTCTTC
>-|-|TRBV10-1|TRBJ1-1
CASSGSGNTEAFF
TGCGCCAGCAGTGGTTCAGGGAACACTGAAGCTTTCTTT
>-|-|TRBV9|TRBJ1-3
CASSVAWQAGGNTIYF
TGTGCCAGCAGCGTAGCTTGGCAGGCCGGAGGAAACACCATATATTTT
>-|few|TRBV27|TRBJ2-4
CASGGNQNIQYF
TGTGCCTCTGGAGGGAACCAAAACATTCAGTACTTC
>-|-|TRBV7-7|TRBJ1-5
CASSFGRTYSNQPQHF
TGTGCCAGCAGCTTTGGGCGGACTTACAGCAATCAGCCCCAGCATTTT
>-|-|TRBV7-9|TRBJ1-1
CASSFRGAAEAFF
TGTGCCAGCAGTTTCAGGGGTGCGGCTGAAGCTTTCTTT
>TRBD2|-|TRBV19|TRBJ2-1
CASSILAGEQFF
TGTGCCAGTAGTATTCTAGCGGGGGAGCAGTTCTTC
>TRBD1|-|TRBV19|TRBJ2-1
CASSIHRGSYNEQFF
TGTGCCAGTAGTATCCACAGGGGCTCCTACAATGAGCAGTTCTTC
>-|once|TRBV5-1|TRBJ1-4
CASSPGGYNEKLFF
TGCGCCAGCAGCCCGGGGGGATATAATGAAAAACTGTTTTTT
>TRBD1|-|TRBV7-2|TRBJ1-5
CASSLGARGHSNQPQHF
TGTGCCAGCAGCTTAGGGGCCAGGGGGCATAGCAATCAGCCCCAGCATTTT
>-|-|TRBV19|TRBJ2-7
CASSIPASRRGGYEQYF
TGTGCCAGTAGTATCCCGGCTTCAAGGCGGGGAGGTTACGAGCAGTACTTC